The present T cell receptor (beta chain) was sequenced within a study of cytomegalovirus exposure and HLA in healthy donors. PCR employed 60 Vbeta and 13 Jbeta primers. Assay: immunoSEQ multiplex PCR; the TCRdb copy retains only in-frame clones and omits some. Of 150,000 to 200,000 clones in the sample, roughly two thirds were seen once. Germline lookup yields CDR1 MDHEN and CDR2 SYDVKM. This CDR3 spans 13 amino acids. V was pared by 10 bases and J by 4 bases, with 17 bases between. Study-level findings and limits: Most CMV-associated TCR beta chains appeared HLA-restricted in a later analysis.

Turning to this clone: The antigen remains undetermined.

The gene calls are TRBV28 and TRBJ2-7; a weak D match, TRBD1 (6 bases). The clonotype comes from a woman aged 30 to 39 in good health and CMV-seronegative. Sequences were obtained from PBMCs. This CDR3 is CAIAGTPVYEQYF. DNA of the CDR3: TGTGCCATCGCCGGGACACCTGTTTACGAGCAGTACTTC. The full variable domain, rest sourced from reference TRBV28 and TRBJ2-7, is DVKVTQSSRYLVKRTGEKVFLECVQDMDHENMFWYRQDPGLGLRLIYFSYDVKMKEKGDIPEGYSVSREKKERFSLILESASTNQTSMYLCAIAGTPVYEQYFGPGTRLTVT.